This entry lists 29 T cell receptor beta chains sequenced from one sample in a study of CD8+CD57+ T cells in acquired aplastic anemia. According to the study, genomic DNA was the template for TCR beta VDJ and CDR3 profiling. MiXCR, applied by TCRdb to the reads, yields one record per CDR3 protein. The sample lists about 470,000 distinct CDR3 sequences, roughly a third occurring once. Patients sequenced had flow cytometry evidence of CD8+CD57+ cell expansion. Material for sequencing was sorted CD4+, CD8+, or CD8+CD57+ T cells (not recorded which) from PBMCs. The receptors were sampled from a human donor with aplastic anemia.

The chain joins TRBV24-1 to TRBJ1-4; a possible D gene is TRBD1 (6 bases). Germline-derived CDR1 and CDR2 are KGHDR and SFDVKD. The CDR3 runs to 18 residues. Trimming took off 2 bases at V and 0 bases at J, with 15 bases between the two ends. The CDR3 DNA reads TGTGCCACCAGTGATTCGGCCCTGGACAGACCAACTAATGAAAAACTGTTTTTT. This codes for CATSDSALDRPTNEKLFF.

This clonotype has more than one count but fewer than ten. This chain uses TRBV4-3 with TRBJ2-2; D is perhaps TRBD1 or TRBD2 (5 bases each). Germline CDR1 is LGHNA and CDR2 is YSLEER. V was clipped by 4 bases and J by 1 base, with 10 bases between them. The CDR3 spans 15 residues. CDR3 DNA: TGCGCCAGCAGCCCGGGACGAGGGAACACCGGGGAGCTGTTTTTT. It translates to CASSPGRGNTGELFF.

At least ten counts were recorded for this clonotype. The chain couples TRBV7-2 to TRBJ1-2; a weak D match, TRBD1 (5 bases). Trimming shortened V by 2 bases and J by 3 bases, and 13 bases separated the two germline ends. CDR3 length equals 15 residues. Germline V lookup: CDR1 SGHTA, CDR2 FQGNSA. In nucleotides, the CDR3 is TGTGCCAGCAGCTTAAGTGGGGGTCCGGACTATGGCTACACCTTC. Its protein is CASSLSGGPDYGYTF.

In this sample, this clonotype turned up a few times. CDR3 amino acids: CASSLEWRGGTDTQYF. The CDR3 nucleotides read TGTGCCAGCAGCTTAGAGTGGCGGGGGGGAACAGATACGCAGTATTTT. This sequence joins TRBV7-6 and TRBJ2-3; TRBD2 matches 9 bases. The V gene's germline CDR1 is SGHVS and CDR2 FNYEAQ. J was trimmed by 3 bases and V by 1 base; bases with no gene match: 5. The CDR3 is made up of 16 amino acids.

The chain uses TRBV6-5 and TRBJ2-7; 8 nucleotides agree with TRBD1. The trim removed 4 bases at V and 2 bases at J, leaving 10 bases unmatched. The CDR3 loop spans 16 amino acids. Germline loops: CDR1 MNHEY, CDR2 SVGAGI. The CDR3 is CASSSRAATGAYEQYF. CDR3 bases: TGTGCCAGCAGTTCGAGGGCGGCGACAGGGGCCTACGAGCAGTACTTC.

The V call is TRBV6-1, the J call TRBJ2-7; D may be TRBD2 (7 bases). The V gene lost 7 bases and the J gene lost 2 bases, with 18 bases spanning the gap. Germline V gene sequence: CDR1 MNHNS, CDR2 SASEGT. This CDR3 region has 15 residues. The chain's CDR3 is CASNSRRGGTYEQYF. DNA of the CDR3: TGTGCCAGCAACTCTCGAAGGGGGGGTACCTACGAGCAGTACTTC.

This clonotype came up a few times. The junction differs from germline at one of its ends, possibly a read error. The chain carries TRBV10-3 and TRBJ2-7, with TRBD1 matching 7 bases. CDR1 and CDR2 from the germline V gene are ENHRY and SYGVKD. The CDR3 sequence is 14 residues long. In DNA, the CDR3 is TGTGCCATCAGTGAGTCGACAGGGTCTTACAAGCAGAGCTTC. Translation: CAISESTGSYKQSF.

This clonotype was counted a few times. At one end the junction does not follow the germline gene, possibly because of a read error. The CDR3 region is CASSEYRGSTQPQHF. As DNA, the CDR3 is TGTGCCAGCAGTGAATATCGGGGCTCGACCCAGCCCCAGCATTTT. This sequence joins TRBV10-1 and TRBJ1-5; tentative D call: TRBD1 (5 bases). The length of the CDR3 is 15 residues. CDR1 is WNHNN and CDR2 is SYGVQD in the germline V gene (reference sequence).

This clonotype occurred many times. The V and J genes are TRBV2 and TRBJ1-4; no reliable D call. Germline V gene sequence: CDR1 SNHLY, CDR2 FYNNEI. The CDR3 contains 13 residues. The ends were cut back, 8 bases at V and 8 bases at J, with 15 bases in the middle. CDR3 amino acids: CASVVGVGEKLFF. Written as DNA, the CDR3 is TGTGCCAGCGTTGTCGGGGTCGGGGAAAAACTGTTTTTT.

The chain is built from TRBV24-1 and TRBJ2-1; either TRBD1 or TRBD2 may fit D (5 bases each). V was cut by 3 bases and J by 0 bases, with 14 bases left in between. The CDR3 consists of 17 residues. Looked up from germline, CDR1 is KGHDR and CDR2 is SFDVKD. DNA for the CDR3: TGTGCCACCAGTGATACCCGGGACCGCAGCTCCTACAATGAGCAGTTCTTC. Amino acid sequence: CATSDTRDRSSYNEQFF.

V gene TRBV24-1 combines with J gene TRBJ1-1, with D perhaps matching TRBD1 (5 bases). The CDR3 length is 13 residues. Germline V gene sequence: CDR1 KGHDR, CDR2 SFDVKD. The V end was cut by 12 bases, the J end by 3 bases, with 16 bases between. CDR3 sequence reads: CAAVGRGDTEAFF. The CDR3 bases are TGTGCCGCCGTCGGACGGGGGGACACTGAAGCTTTCTTT.

This clonotype occurred many times. In DNA form, the CDR3 reads TGTGCCAGCAGCCCCCCGGGACAGGGGGAATCACCCCTCCACTTT. Translation: CASSPPGQGESPLHF. The rearrangement links TRBV7-9 to TRBJ1-6; 11 positions match TRBD1. The CDR3 sequence is 15 residues long. V shed 5 bases, J shed 10 bases, and the junction held 7 bases outside the gene matches. Per the germline V gene, CDR1 is SEHNR and CDR2 is FQNEAQ (reference sequence).

This chain uses TRBV5-4 with TRBJ1-5; a possible D gene is TRBD1 (5 bases). CDR3 length: 15 residues. V shed 4 bases and J shed 4 bases, with 15 bases lying between them. Germline CDR1 is SGHNT and CDR2 is YYREEE (reference sequence). The CDR3: CASSIGPQGNQPQHF. Here the CDR3 DNA reads TGTGCCAGCAGCATAGGACCCCAGGGTAATCAGCCCCAGCATTTT.

About this clonotype itself: Being one base from a much bigger clone, this may be a read error. The CDR3 DNA sequence: TGCAGTGCTACCGGGACTAGCGGGAGGGACGAGCAGTACTTC. The encoded protein is CSATGTSGRDEQYF. The rearrangement links TRBV20-1 to TRBJ2-7; 16 bases map to TRBD2. The CDR3 is 14 residues long. With 4 bases clipped from V and 5 bases from J, the junction kept 2 bases outside the gene matches. The V gene's germline CDR1 is DFQATT and CDR2 SNEGSKA (reference sequence).

The sample holds a few counts of this clonotype. This chain connects TRBV20-1 to TRBJ1-4; D gene uncertain. CDR3 size: 12 residues. Germline V gene sequence: CDR1 DFQATT, CDR2 SNEGSKA (reference sequence). Trimming left V 2 bases short and J 10 bases short, with 11 bases between. CDR3 region: CSARIGHGKLFF. CDR3 nucleotide sequence: TGCAGTGCTAGAATCGGGCACGGAAAACTGTTTTTT.

This clonotype has ten or more counts. V and J are TRBV19 and TRBJ1-2; D unclear. Germline CDR1 and CDR2: LNHDA and SQIVND (reference sequence). This CDR3 has 17 amino acids. Deletions cut 1 base from V and 0 bases from J, with 15 bases between. The DNA for the CDR3 is TGTGCCAGTAGTATAGTCCGCCCTGCACCTTCTAACTATGGCTACACCTTC. Its translation: CASSIVRPAPSNYGYTF. Full variable domain (remainder filled in from reference TRBV19 and TRBJ1-2): DGGITQSPKYLFRKEGQNVTLSCEQNLNHDAMYWYRQDPGQGLRLIYYSQIVNDFQKGDIAEGYSVSREKKESFPLTVTSAQKNPTAFYLCASSIVRPAPSNYGYTFGSGTRLTVV.

On this clonotype: With a much larger clone just one base away, this may be a read error. The chain recombines TRBV2 with TRBJ1-4; 8 bases are a match to TRBD1. Germline CDR1 and CDR2: SNHLY and FYNNEI. CDR3 length: 13 residues. The CDR3 sequence: CASREDREGKLLF. For the CDR3, the DNA is TGTGCCAGCAGGGAGGACAGGGAGGGAAAACTGCTTTTT.

This clonotype was detected many times. Here the CDR3 reads CSAGQGLDGYTF. CDR3 in DNA: TGCAGTGCTGGACAGGGCCTGGATGGCTACACCTTC. This rearrangement joins TRBV20-1 to TRBJ1-2, with 8 bases matching TRBD1. J gave up 6 bases and V 5 bases, and 5 bases lay outside the gene matches. The CDR3 totals 12 residues. The germline V gene has CDR1 DFQATT and CDR2 SNEGSKA (reference sequence).

The V and J genes are TRBV4-3 and TRBJ2-1; D is uncertain. Trimming shortened V by 0 bases and J by 10 bases, and 10 bases separated the two germline ends. The CDR3 sequence is 13 residues long. Germline V gene lookup returns CDR1 LGHNA and CDR2 YSLEER. The CDR3 nucleotides read TGCGCCAGCAGCCAAGAGTGGAGTAACGAGCAGTTCTTC. Its protein product is CASSQEWSNEQFF.

This clonotype was detected only a few times. This chain connects TRBV30 to TRBJ1-3; no clear D. The CDR3 consists of 11 residues. Per the germline V gene, CDR1 is GTSNPN and CDR2 is SVGIG (reference sequence). The germline V and J ends were trimmed by 1 base and 9 bases, with 7 bases remaining between them. The CDR3 is CAWSGGSTIYF. In DNA form, the CDR3 reads TGTGCCTGGAGTGGGGGTAGCACCATATATTTT.

The rearrangement joins TRBV20-1 to TRBJ1-5; D not resolved. Germline CDR1 reads DFQATT; CDR2 reads SNEGSKA (reference sequence). The ends were cut back, 0 bases at V and 3 bases at J, with 15 bases in the middle. This CDR3 has 16 amino acids. DNA for the CDR3: TGCAGTGCTAGAGAAGGCAGAGGAAACTTCAATCAGCCCCAGCATTTT. Translation gives CSAREGRGNFNQPQHF.

This clonotype was seen repeatedly, ten times or more. The V and J genes are TRBV7-3 and TRBJ1-1; weak D call: TRBD1 (5 bases). There are 13 residues in the CDR3. CDR1 and CDR2 (germline): SGHTA, FQGTGA. V lost 6 bases and J 1 base, leaving 9 bases between the germline ends. The CDR3 nucleotides are TGTGCCAGCAGTCCAGGGAGGAACACTGAAGCTTTCTTT. It encodes CASSPGRNTEAFF.

V gene TRBV19 combines with J gene TRBJ1-6, with TRBD1 as a possible D gene (6 bases). Trimming removed 3 bases at V and 9 bases at J, with 15 bases between. Germline V gene data show CDR1 as LNHDA and CDR2 as SQIVND (reference sequence). This CDR3 has 15 amino acids. CDR3 nucleotides: TGTGCCAGTAGTATTGAGGGGGATCGAGCTTCACCCCTCCACTTT. It yields the protein CASSIEGDRASPLHF. Drawing the rest from reference TRBV19 and TRBJ1-6, the complete variable domain is DGGITQSPKYLFRKEGQNVTLSCEQNLNHDAMYWYRQDPGQGLRLIYYSQIVNDFQKGDIAEGYSVSREKKESFPLTVTSAQKNPTAFYLCASSIEGDRASPLHFGNGTRLTVT.

This clonotype was recorded a few times. J is TRBJ2-4 and V is TRBV7-2; D may be TRBD1 (5 bases). This CDR3 is built from 14 residues. Germline CDR1 and CDR2: SGHTA and FQGNSA. Between the trimmed V and J ends, which lost 5 bases and 8 bases, there was a span of 16 bases. CDR3 amino acids: CASSNQGDRDIQYF. The CDR3 bases are TGTGCCAGCAGCAACCAAGGGGATAGAGACATTCAGTACTTC.

This clonotype was observed a handful of times. The CDR3 coding sequence is TGTGCCAGCAGCCCCCCCTGGCGGGAGAACACTGAAGCTTTCTTT. Its translation is CASSPPWRENTEAFF. The chain has TRBV6-4 and TRBJ1-1, with D unresolved. CDR3 size: 15 residues. Trimming removed 6 bases at V and 1 base at J, with 15 bases between. Germline lookup yields CDR1 MRHNA and CDR2 SNTAGT.

This clonotype occurred many times. This chain links TRBV29-1 with TRBJ2-1; 14 nucleotides line up with TRBD2. CDR1 SQVTM and CDR2 ANQGSEA come from the germline V gene. V lost 6 bases to trimming and J lost 8 bases; unmatched junction nucleotides: 6. The CDR3 is 14 amino acids. The CDR3 sequence is CSVETSGGAYEQFF. CDR3 nucleotide sequence: TGCAGCGTCGAGACTAGCGGGGGGGCTTATGAGCAGTTCTTC.

This chain connects TRBV30 to TRBJ1-6, with D maybe TRBD1 (6 bases). Germline loops: CDR1 GTSNPN, CDR2 SVGIG (reference sequence). The CDR3 is 13 residues long. Trimming shortened V by 0 bases and J by 10 bases, and 10 bases separated the two germline ends. In DNA, the CDR3 is TGTGCCTGGAGTGTACAGGGAGGGTCACCCCTCCACTTT. Residues: CAWSVQGGSPLHF.

The chain combines TRBV3-1 with TRBJ1-2; D gene ambiguous. Germline V gene data show CDR1 as LGHDT and CDR2 as YNNKEL (reference sequence). The V and J ends lost 0 bases and 3 bases respectively, with 8 bases between them. This CDR3 contains 14 residues. The CDR3 DNA follows: TGTGCCAGCAGCCAAGATGCGGGTCACTATGGCTACACCTTC. Its protein is CASSQDAGHYGYTF.

This clonotype was found many times. CDR3 region: CASSDPGTGVFYGYTF. In DNA, the CDR3 is TGTGCCAGCAGTGATCCCGGGACAGGGGTTTTCTATGGCTACACCTTC. The rearrangement links TRBV2 to TRBJ1-2; 10 bases are a match to TRBD1. In germline, CDR1 is SNHLY, CDR2 FYNNEI. Trimming took 3 bases from V and 4 from J; bases not matched to a gene: 8. The CDR3 spans 16 residues.